These 14 T cell receptor beta chains share one sample of origin, sequenced in a study of blood T cell repertoires in COVID-19. Data came from immunoSEQ multiplex PCR; TCRdb stores just in-frame clones and leaves some out. The table records 230,000 or so clones, approximately 81% of them present only once. Sequencing was performed on PBMCs or T cells enriched from blood (not recorded which). Receptors were obtained from a woman aged 50 to 65 who had been exposed to COVID-19.

The V call is TRBV19, the J call TRBJ1-6, with D maybe TRBD1 (6 bases). Germline V lookup: CDR1 LNHDA, CDR2 SQIVND (reference sequence). Trimming removed 6 bases at V and 0 bases at J, with 15 bases between. CDR3 length equals 17 residues. CDR3 amino acids: CASRGGNRPSYNSPLHF. The CDR3 DNA reads as TGTGCCAGTAGAGGGGGAAACCGTCCCTCCTATAATTCACCCCTCCACTTT. The full variable domain, its missing parts supplied by reference TRBV19 and TRBJ1-6, is DGGITQSPKYLFRKEGQNVTLSCEQNLNHDAMYWYRQDPGQGLRLIYYSQIVNDFQKGDIAEGYSVSREKKESFPLTVTSAQKNPTAFYLCASRGGNRPSYNSPLHFGNGTRLTVT.

This chain connects TRBV6-5 to TRBJ2-3; no definite D call. V was clipped by 5 bases and J by 6 bases, with 9 bases between them. The CDR3 sequence is 12 residues long. Germline V lookup: CDR1 MNHEY, CDR2 SVGAGI. The CDR3 loop is CASSPNEDTQYF. The DNA of the CDR3 is TGTGCCAGCAGTCCTAACGAGGATACGCAGTATTTT.

This chain joins TRBV25-1 and TRBJ2-7; TRBD1 matches 9 bases. CDR1 and CDR2 (germline): MGHDK, SYGVNS. The CDR3 is 15 residues long. The J segment lost 6 bases and the V segment lost 3 bases, leaving 9 bases of the junction unmatched. The CDR3: CASSDFLDRGGEQYF. The CDR3 DNA is TGTGCCAGCAGTGATTTCCTGGACAGGGGAGGCGAGCAGTACTTC.

The chain combines TRBV7-2 with TRBJ1-5; a possible D gene is TRBD1 (5 bases). The CDR3 is 17 residues long. Trimming took 4 bases from V and 4 from J, leaving 20 bases between them. Germline V gene data show CDR1 as SGHTA and CDR2 as FQGNSA. The CDR3 sequence: CASSSDPPGLLNQPQHF. DNA of the CDR3: TGTGCCAGCAGCTCCGACCCGCCGGGACTCCTTAATCAGCCCCAGCATTTT.

The V and J genes are TRBV9 and TRBJ1-1, with a possible D match to TRBD1 (5 bases). The CDR3 is made up of 14 amino acids. From germline, CDR1 is SGDLS and CDR2 YYNGEE. V lost 3 bases and J lost 1, with 10 bases in between. The CDR3 region is CASSAQGENTEAFF. In DNA, the CDR3 is TGTGCCAGCAGCGCCCAGGGTGAGAACACTGAAGCTTTCTTT.

The chain couples TRBV5-1 to TRBJ1-4; 9 bases match TRBD1. Germline CDR1 SGHRS, CDR2 YFSETQ. This CDR3 region has 15 residues. V lost 3 bases and J lost 7; bases outside the gene matches: 7. The CDR3 nucleotides are TGCGCCAGCAGCTCCGGGACAGGGTTGGGTGAAAAACTGTTTTTT. This encodes CASSSGTGLGEKLFF. The full variable domain, its missing parts supplied by reference TRBV5-1 and TRBJ1-4, is KAGVTQTPRYLIKTRGQQVTLSCSPISGHRSVSWYQQTPGQGLQFLFEYFSETQRNKGNFPGRFSGRQFSNSRSEMNVSTLELGDSALYLCASSSGTGLGEKLFFGSGTQLSVL.

The genes are TRBV11-2 and TRBJ2-3, with 8 nucleotides matching TRBD2. The junction had 12 bases not matched to a gene; V was cut back by 5 bases and J by 5 bases. The CDR3 contains 16 residues. Germline V gene sequence: CDR1 SGHAT, CDR2 FQNNGV. This CDR3 reads CASSPRAGGRGDTQYF. The CDR3 nucleotides read TGTGCCAGCAGCCCCCGGGCGGGGGGTCGCGGAGATACGCAGTATTTT.

The chain recombines TRBV12-5 with TRBJ1-1; D is ambiguous. V shed 3 bases and J shed 5 bases, with 4 bases lying between them. The germline V gene encodes CDR1 LGHNT and CDR2 FRNRAP. This CDR3 comprises 11 residues. CDR3 in amino acids: CASGLETEAFF. CDR3 in DNA: TGTGCTAGTGGTTTAGAGACTGAAGCTTTCTTT.

Remarks on this clone: Other DNA sequences within the sample encode an identical CDR3. V usage is TRBV19 and J usage is TRBJ1-1, with TRBD1 as a possible D gene (6 bases). Trimming shortened V by 2 bases and J by 1 base, and 8 bases separated the two germline ends. Germline-derived CDR1 and CDR2 are LNHDA and SQIVND (reference sequence). The CDR3 covers 14 residues. Here the CDR3 DNA reads TGTGCCAGTAGTATAAGGGGGGGGAACACTGAAGCTTTCTTT. Protein product: CASSIRGGNTEAFF.

V usage is TRBV27 and J usage is TRBJ1-5; no clear D. Germline CDR1 MNHEY, CDR2 SMNVEV (reference sequence). V shed 5 bases and J shed 2 bases, with 7 bases lying between them. This CDR3 comprises 13 residues. The DNA of the CDR3 is TGTGCCAGCAGTCTCCCGGGCAATCAGCCCCAGCATTTT. Amino acid sequence: CASSLPGNQPQHF.

This clone was seen only once. The rearrangement joins TRBV30 to TRBJ2-7, with D perhaps matching TRBD1 (6 bases). Germline-derived CDR1 and CDR2 are GTSNPN and SVGIG (reference sequence). Trimming removed 8 bases from V and 4 bases from J, with 15 bases in between. This CDR3 spans 12 amino acids. The DNA for the CDR3 is TGTGCCGTAAGACAGGACCATTACGAGCAGTACTTC. Encoded protein: CAVRQDHYEQYF.

This clone was picked up a small number of times. The chain carries TRBV10-2 and TRBJ2-1; 12 nucleotides line up with TRBD1. The J segment lost 13 bases and the V segment lost 8 bases, leaving 9 bases of the junction unmatched. Germline values: CDR1 WSHSY, CDR2 SAAADI. The CDR3 has 13 amino acids. The CDR3 nucleotides read TGCGCCAGCCGGGACAGGGGGCGTTCGGATCAGTTCTTC. It yields the protein CASRDRGRSDQFF.

The table lists this clone with a few counts. The V call is TRBV19, the J call TRBJ2-7; D is perhaps TRBD1 (6 bases). CDR1 LNHDA and CDR2 SQIVND come from the germline V gene (reference sequence). Trimming shortened V by 5 bases and J by 7 bases, and 15 bases separated the two germline ends. This CDR3 has 13 residues. As DNA, the CDR3 is TGTGCCAGTAGTGGACAACAGGGACAAGAGCAGTACTTC. It translates to CASSGQQGQEQYF.

The J gene is TRBJ2-3, the V gene TRBV11-2, with D perhaps TRBD2 (7 bases). Germline CDR1 is SGHAT and CDR2 is FQNNGV. The CDR3 is made up of 12 amino acids. Between the trimmed V and J ends, which lost 8 bases and 5 bases, there was a span of 11 bases. The CDR3: CASLGGVDTQYF. CDR3 in DNA: TGTGCCAGCCTAGGGGGGGTAGATACGCAGTATTTT.